This entry features one TCR beta chain sequence. Its antigen is not identified. The V gene's germline CDR1 is SQVTM and CDR2 ANQGSEA. The CDR3 is made up of 13 amino acids. The authors ran two nested PCRs of approximately 17 and 9 cycles on TCRalpha and TCRbeta cDNA. From the 5' RACE reads, TCRdb lists one entry per CDR3 protein and no DNA. The table lists some 330,000 distinct CDR3 sequences, with 5% to 6% in the top ten. The data were taken from a study of monozygotic twins with inflammatory bowel disease. Overall study findings and caveats: Against healthy co-twins, IBD patients had lower TCRbeta diversity (measured by inverse Simpson).

Investigators pulled total RNA out of whole blood and did not sort T cells. Sequenced input: blood. The chain combines TRBV29-1 with TRBJ2-3. This TCR was sampled from a human donor with ulcerative colitis or Crohn's disease, or a healthy co-twin of an affected twin (not recorded which). This chain's CDR3 is CSVLRTNTDTQYF.